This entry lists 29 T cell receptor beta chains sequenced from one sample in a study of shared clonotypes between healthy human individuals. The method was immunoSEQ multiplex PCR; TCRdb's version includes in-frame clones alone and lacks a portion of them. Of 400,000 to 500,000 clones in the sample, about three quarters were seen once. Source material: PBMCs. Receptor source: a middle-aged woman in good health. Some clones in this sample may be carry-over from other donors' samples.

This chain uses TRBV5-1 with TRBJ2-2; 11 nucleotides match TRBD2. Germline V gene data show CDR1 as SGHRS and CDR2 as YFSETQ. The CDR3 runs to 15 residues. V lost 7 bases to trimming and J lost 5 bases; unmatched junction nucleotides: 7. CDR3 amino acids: CASGWGLAVTGELFF. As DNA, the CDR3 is TGCGCCAGCGGCTGGGGACTAGCGGTAACCGGGGAGCTGTTTTTT.

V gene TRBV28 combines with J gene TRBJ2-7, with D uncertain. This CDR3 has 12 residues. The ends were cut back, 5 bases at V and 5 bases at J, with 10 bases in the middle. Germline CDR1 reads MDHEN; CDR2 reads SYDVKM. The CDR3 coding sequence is TGTGCCAGCAGTCCACCAGTAGACGAGCAGTACTTC. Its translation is CASSPPVDEQYF.

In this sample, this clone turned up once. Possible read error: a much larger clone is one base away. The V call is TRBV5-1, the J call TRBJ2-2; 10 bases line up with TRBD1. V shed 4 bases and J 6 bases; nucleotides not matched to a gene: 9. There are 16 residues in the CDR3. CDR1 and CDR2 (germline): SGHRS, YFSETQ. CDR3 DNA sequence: TGCGCCAGCAGCGTCCGGACAGGGGGGGCGGCCGGGGAGCTGTTTTTT. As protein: CASSVRTGGAAGELFF.

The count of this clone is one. The CDR3 nucleotides read TGTGCCAGTAGTACGAGCCGGGACTTGAACACCGGGGAGCTGTTTTTT. It yields the protein CASSTSRDLNTGELFF. The chain joins TRBV19 to TRBJ2-2; D might be TRBD2 (6 bases). The CDR3 consists of 16 residues. CDR1 and CDR2 from the germline V gene are LNHDA and SQIVND (reference sequence). V was cut by 4 bases and J by 1 base, with 13 bases left in between.

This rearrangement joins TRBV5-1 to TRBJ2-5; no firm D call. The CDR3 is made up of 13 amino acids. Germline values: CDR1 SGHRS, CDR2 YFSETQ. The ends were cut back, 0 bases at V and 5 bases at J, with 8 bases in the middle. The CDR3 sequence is CASSLGIRETQYF. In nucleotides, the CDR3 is TGCGCCAGCAGCTTGGGTATTCGGGAGACCCAGTACTTC.

Here the CDR3 reads CAISGTGYTEAFF. The CDR3 DNA reads as TGTGCCATCAGCGGGACAGGCTACACTGAAGCTTTCTTT. This chain joins TRBV10-3 and TRBJ1-1, with 8 bases matching TRBD1. This CDR3 comprises 13 residues. V lost 6 bases to trimming and J lost 3 bases; unmatched junction nucleotides: 3. Germline assignment: CDR1 ENHRY and CDR2 SYGVKD.

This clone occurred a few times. CDR3 region: CASSTNRGYTEAFF. DNA for the CDR3: TGTGCCAGTAGTACTAACAGGGGGTACACTGAAGCTTTCTTT. The rearrangement links TRBV19 to TRBJ1-1; TRBD1 matches at 8 bases. The ends lost 4 bases at V and 3 bases at J; junction bases unmatched: 4. Germline V gene lookup returns CDR1 LNHDA and CDR2 SQIVND (reference sequence). The CDR3 is 14 amino acids.

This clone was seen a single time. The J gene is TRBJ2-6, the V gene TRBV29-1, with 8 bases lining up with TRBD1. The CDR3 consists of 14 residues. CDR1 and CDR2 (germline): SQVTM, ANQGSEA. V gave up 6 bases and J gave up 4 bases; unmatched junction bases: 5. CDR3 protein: CSVQGARGANVLTF. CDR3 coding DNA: TGCAGCGTGCAGGGGGCTCGAGGGGCCAACGTCCTGACTTTC.

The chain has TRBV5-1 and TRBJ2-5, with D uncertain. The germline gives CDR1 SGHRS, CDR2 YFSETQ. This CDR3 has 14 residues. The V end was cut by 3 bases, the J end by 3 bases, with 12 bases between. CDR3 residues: CASSSTGGEETQYF. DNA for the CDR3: TGCGCCAGCAGCTCTACCGGCGGTGAAGAGACCCAGTACTTC.

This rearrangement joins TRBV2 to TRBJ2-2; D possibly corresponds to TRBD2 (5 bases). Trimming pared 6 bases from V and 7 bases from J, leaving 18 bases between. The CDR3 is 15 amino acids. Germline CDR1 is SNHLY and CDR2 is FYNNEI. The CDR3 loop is CASSGAEGPGGELFF. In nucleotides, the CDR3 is TGTGCCAGCAGCGGAGCGGAAGGGCCGGGCGGGGAGCTGTTTTTT.

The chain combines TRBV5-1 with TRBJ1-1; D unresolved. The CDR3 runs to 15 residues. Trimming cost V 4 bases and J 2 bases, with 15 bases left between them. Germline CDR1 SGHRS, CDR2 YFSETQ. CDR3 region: CASSPGPAENTEAFF. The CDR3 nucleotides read TGCGCCAGCAGCCCAGGACCCGCTGAAAACACTGAAGCTTTCTTT.

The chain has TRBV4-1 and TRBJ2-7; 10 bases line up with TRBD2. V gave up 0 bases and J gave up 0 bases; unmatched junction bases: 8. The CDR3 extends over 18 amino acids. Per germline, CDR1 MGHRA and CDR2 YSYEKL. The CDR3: CASSQDLAGALSSYEQYF. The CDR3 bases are TGCGCCAGCAGCCAAGACCTAGCGGGAGCTTTAAGCTCCTACGAGCAGTACTTC.

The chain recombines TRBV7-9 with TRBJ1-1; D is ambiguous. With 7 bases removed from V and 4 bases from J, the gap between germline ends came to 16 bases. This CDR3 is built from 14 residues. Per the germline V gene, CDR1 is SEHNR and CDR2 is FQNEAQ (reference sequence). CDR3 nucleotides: TGTGCCAGCATGCCTCAGGCGAAGGGCACTGAAGCTTTCTTT. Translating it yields CASMPQAKGTEAFF.

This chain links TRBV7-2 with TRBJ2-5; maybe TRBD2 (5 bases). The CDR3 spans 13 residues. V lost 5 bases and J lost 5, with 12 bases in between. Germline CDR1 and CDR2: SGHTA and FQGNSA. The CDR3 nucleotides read TGTGCCAGCAGCCAGCGGTTGCGGGAGACCCAGTACTTC. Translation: CASSQRLRETQYF.

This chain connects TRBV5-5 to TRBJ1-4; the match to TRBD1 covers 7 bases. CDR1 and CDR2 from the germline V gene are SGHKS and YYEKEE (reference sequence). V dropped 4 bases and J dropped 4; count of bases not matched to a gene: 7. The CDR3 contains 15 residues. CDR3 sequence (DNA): TGTGCCAGCAGCCCAACAGGGGCTGGTAATGAAAAACTGTTTTTT. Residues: CASSPTGAGNEKLFF.

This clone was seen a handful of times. The CDR3 DNA reads as TGCGCCAGCAGTTCCCGGGACAGGGGTCCCACCGGGGAGCTGTTTTTT. It encodes CASSSRDRGPTGELFF. This chain links TRBV5-1 with TRBJ2-2; 10 bases line up with TRBD1. The trim removed 5 bases at V and 4 bases at J, leaving 8 bases unmatched. The CDR3 loop spans 16 amino acids. In germline, CDR1 is SGHRS, CDR2 YFSETQ.

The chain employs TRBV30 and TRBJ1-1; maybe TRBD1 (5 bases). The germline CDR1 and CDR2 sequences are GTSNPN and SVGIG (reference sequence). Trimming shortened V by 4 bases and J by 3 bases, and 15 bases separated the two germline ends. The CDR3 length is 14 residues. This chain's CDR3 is CAWNPGTADTEAFF. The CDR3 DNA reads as TGTGCCTGGAACCCCGGGACCGCGGACACTGAAGCTTTCTTT.

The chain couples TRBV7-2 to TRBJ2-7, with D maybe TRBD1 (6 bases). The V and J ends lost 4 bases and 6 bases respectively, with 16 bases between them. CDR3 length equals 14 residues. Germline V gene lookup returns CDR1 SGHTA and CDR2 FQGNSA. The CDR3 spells CASSWDQGHSEQYF. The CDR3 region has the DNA TGTGCCAGCAGCTGGGACCAGGGGCACTCCGAGCAGTACTTC.

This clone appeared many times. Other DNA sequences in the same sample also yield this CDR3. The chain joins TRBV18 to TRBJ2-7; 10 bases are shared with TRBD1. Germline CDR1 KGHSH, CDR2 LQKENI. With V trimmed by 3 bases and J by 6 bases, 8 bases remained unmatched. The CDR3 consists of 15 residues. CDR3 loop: CASSPTRTGGTEQYF. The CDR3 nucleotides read TGTGCCAGCTCACCCACCAGGACAGGGGGGACCGAGCAGTACTTC.

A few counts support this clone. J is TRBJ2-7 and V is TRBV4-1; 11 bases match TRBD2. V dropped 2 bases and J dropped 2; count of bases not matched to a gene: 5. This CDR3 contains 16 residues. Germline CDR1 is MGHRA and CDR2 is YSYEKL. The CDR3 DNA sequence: TGCGCCAGCAGCCAACAGACTAGCGGGGCACCCTACGAGCAGTACTTC. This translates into CASSQQTSGAPYEQYF.

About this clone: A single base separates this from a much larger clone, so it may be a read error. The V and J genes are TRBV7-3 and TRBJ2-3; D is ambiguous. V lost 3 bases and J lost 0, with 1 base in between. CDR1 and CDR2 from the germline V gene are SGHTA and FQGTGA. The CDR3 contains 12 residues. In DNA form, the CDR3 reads TGTGCCAGCAGCTTCAGCACAGATACGCAGTATTTT. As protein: CASSFSTDTQYF.

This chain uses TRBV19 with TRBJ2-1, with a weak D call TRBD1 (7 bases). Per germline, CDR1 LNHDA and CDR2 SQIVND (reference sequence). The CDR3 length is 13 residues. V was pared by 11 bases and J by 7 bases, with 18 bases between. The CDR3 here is CASQGGAGNEQFF. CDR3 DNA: TGTGCCTCCCAAGGGGGCGCGGGAAATGAGCAGTTCTTC.

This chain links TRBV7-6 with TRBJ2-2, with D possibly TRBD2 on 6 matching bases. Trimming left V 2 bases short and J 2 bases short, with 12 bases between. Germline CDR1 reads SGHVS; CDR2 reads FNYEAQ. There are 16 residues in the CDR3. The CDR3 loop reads CASSLLGGFNTGELFF. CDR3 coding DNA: TGTGCCAGCAGCTTATTGGGGGGATTTAACACCGGGGAGCTGTTTTTT.

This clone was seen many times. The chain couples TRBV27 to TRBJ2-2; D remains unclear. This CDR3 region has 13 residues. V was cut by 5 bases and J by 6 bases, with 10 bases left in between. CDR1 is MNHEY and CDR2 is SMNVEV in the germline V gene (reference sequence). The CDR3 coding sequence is TGTGCCAGCAGTCCTTCAACACCCGGGGAGCTGTTTTTT. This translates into CASSPSTPGELFF.

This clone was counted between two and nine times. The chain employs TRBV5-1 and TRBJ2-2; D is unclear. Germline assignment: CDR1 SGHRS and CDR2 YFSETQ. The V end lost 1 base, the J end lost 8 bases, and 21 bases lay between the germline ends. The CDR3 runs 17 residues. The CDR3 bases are TGCGCCAGCAGCTTGTCCCCCAGTAAGCTCATTGAGGGGGAGCTGTTTTTT. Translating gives CASSLSPSKLIEGELFF.

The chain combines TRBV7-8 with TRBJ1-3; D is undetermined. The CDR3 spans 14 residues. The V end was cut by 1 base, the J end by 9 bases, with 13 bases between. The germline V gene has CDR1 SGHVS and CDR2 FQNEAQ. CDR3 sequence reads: CASSLGGARATIYF. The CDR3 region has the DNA TGTGCCAGCAGCTTAGGGGGAGCGCGGGCCACCATATATTTT. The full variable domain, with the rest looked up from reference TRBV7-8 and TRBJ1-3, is GAGVSQSPRYKVAKRGQDVALRCDPISGHVSLFWYQQALGQGPEFLTYFQNEAQLDKSGLPSDRFFAERPEGSVSTLKIQRTQQEDSAVYLCASSLGGARATIYFGEGSWLTVV.

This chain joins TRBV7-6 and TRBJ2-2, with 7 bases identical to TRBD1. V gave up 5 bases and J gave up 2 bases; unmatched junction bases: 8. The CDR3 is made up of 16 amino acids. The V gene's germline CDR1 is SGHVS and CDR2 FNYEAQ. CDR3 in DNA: TGTGCCAGCAGCAGTCAAGGGACAGCTAACACCGGGGAGCTGTTTTTT. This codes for CASSSQGTANTGELFF.

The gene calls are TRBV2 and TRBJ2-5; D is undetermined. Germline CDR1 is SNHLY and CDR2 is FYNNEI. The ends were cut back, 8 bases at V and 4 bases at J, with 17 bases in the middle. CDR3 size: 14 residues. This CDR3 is CASARGSGLETQYF. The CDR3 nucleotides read TGTGCCAGCGCCAGAGGCTCTGGCCTAGAGACCCAGTACTTC.

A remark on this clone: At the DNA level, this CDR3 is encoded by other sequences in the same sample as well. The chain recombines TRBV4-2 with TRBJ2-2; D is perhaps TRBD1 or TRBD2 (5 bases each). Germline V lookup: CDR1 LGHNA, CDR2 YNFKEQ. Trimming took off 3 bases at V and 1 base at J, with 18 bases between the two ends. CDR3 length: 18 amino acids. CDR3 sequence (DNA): TGTGCCAGCAGCCAGGGGTCGGGGCTAGCTTTGAACACCGGGGAGCTGTTTTTT. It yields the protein CASSQGSGLALNTGELFF.